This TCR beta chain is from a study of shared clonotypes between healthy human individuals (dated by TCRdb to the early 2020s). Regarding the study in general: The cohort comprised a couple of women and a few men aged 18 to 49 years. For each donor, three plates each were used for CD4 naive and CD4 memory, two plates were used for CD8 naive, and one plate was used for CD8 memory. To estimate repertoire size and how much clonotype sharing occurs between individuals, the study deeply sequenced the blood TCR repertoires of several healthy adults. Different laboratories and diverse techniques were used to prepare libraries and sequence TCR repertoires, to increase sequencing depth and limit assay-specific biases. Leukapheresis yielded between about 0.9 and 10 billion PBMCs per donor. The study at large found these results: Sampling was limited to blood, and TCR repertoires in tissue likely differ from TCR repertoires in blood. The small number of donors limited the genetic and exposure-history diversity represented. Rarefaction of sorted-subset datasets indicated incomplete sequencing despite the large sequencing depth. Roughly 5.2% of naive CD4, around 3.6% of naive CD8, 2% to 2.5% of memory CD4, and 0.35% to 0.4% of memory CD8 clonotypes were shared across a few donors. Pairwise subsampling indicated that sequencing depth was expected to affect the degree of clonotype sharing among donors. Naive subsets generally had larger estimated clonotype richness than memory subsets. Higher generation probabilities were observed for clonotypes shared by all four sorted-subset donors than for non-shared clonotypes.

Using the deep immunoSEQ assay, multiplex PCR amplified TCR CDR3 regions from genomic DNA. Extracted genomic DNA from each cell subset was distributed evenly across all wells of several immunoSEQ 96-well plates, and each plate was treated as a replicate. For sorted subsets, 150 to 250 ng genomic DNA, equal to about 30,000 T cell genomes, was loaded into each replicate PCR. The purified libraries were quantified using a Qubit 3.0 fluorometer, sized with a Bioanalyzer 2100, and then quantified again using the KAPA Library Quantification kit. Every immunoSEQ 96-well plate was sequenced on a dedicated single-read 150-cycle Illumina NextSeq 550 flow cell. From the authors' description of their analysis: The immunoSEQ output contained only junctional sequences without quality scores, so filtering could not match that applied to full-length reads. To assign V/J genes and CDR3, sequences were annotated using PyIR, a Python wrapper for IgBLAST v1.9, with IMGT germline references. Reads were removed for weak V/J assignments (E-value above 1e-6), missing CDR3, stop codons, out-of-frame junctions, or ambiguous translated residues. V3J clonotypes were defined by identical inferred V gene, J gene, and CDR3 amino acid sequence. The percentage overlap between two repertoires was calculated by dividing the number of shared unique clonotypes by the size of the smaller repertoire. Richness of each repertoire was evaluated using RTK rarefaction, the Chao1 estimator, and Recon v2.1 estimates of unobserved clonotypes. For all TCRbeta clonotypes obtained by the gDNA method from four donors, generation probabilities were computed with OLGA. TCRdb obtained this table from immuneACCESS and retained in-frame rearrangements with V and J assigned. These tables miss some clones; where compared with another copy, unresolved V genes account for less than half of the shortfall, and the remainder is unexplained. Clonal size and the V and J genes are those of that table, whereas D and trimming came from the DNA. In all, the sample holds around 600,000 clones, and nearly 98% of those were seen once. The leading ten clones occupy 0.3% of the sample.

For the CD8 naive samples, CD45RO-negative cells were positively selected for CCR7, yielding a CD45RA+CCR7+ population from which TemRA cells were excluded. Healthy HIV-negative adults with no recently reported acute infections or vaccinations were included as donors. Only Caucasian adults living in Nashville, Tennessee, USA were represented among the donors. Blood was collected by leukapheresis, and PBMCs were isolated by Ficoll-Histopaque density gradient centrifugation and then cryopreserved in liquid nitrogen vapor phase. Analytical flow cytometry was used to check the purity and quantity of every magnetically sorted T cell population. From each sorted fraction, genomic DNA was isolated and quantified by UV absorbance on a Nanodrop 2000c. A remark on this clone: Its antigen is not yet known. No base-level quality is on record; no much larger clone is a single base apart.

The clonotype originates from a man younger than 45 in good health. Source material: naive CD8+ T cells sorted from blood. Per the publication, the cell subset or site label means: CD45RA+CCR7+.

DNA sequence: TGTGCCAGCAGCTCGGAGGGACTTCACACAGATACGCAGTATTTT. Its translation reads: CASSSEGLHTDTQYF. The rearranged chain carries TRBV7-6 and TRBJ2-3, with TRBD2 as a weak D call on 6 bases. V lost 4 bases and J lost 2 bases; the stretch between them is 13 bases long. CDR1 SGHVS and CDR2 FNYEAQ are derived from the germline V gene. The CDR3 measures 15 amino acids from cysteine to phenylalanine. Only CDR3 DNA is held: 45 bases, read in frame from base 1.